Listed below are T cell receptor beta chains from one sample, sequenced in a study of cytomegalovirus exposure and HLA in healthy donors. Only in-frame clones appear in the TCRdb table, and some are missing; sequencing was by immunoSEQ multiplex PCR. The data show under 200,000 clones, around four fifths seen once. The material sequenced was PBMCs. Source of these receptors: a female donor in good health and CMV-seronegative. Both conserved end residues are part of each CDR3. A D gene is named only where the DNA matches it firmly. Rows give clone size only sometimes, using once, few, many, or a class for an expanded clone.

CDR3 DNA: TGTGCCAGCAGCTCGAATCTAGCGGGAGGGCCGGGCGGGGAGCTGTTTTTT; CDR3 protein: CASSSNLAGGPGGELFF; clone size: NA; J gene: TRBJ2-2; D gene: TRBD2; V gene: TRBV7-3
CDR3 DNA: TGTGCCAGCAGTTACAACAGCCCCTACGAGCAGTACTTC; CDR3 protein: CASSYNSPYEQYF; clone size: NA; J gene: TRBJ2-7; D gene: NA; V gene: TRBV6-5
CDR3 DNA: TGTGCCAGCAGTTTACGTCTAGCTCGGACCCCGGAGACCCAGTACTTC; CDR3 protein: CASSLRLARTPETQYF; clone size: NA; J gene: TRBJ2-5; D gene: NA; V gene: TRBV27
CDR3 DNA: TGCAGCGTTGAAGCTCTGCCGGGGGGCACTGAAGCTTTCTTT; CDR3 protein: CSVEALPGGTEAFF; clone size: NA; J gene: TRBJ1-1; D gene: NA; V gene: TRBV29-1
CDR3 DNA: TGTGCCAGCAGGGGCGGGGGGAAGGGGTACAATGAGCAGTTCTTC; CDR3 protein: CASRGGGKGYNEQFF; clone size: NA; J gene: TRBJ2-1; D gene: TRBD2; V gene: TRBV11-2
CDR3 DNA: TGCGCCAGCAGTCCCTCCTTTCAGGGGCAACGGGGCTCACCCCTCCACTTT; CDR3 protein: CASSPSFQGQRGSPLHF; clone size: NA; J gene: TRBJ1-6; D gene: NA; V gene: TRBV10-1
CDR3 DNA: TGTGCCAGCAGTCCGGGACAGTCAGACACTGAAGCTTTCTTT; CDR3 protein: CASSPGQSDTEAFF; clone size: NA; J gene: TRBJ1-1; D gene: TRBD1; V gene: TRBV27
CDR3 DNA: TGTGCCAGCTCACCACTTATTTCAGATACGCAGTATTTT; CDR3 protein: CASSPLISDTQYF; clone size: NA; J gene: TRBJ2-3; D gene: NA; V gene: TRBV18
CDR3 DNA: TGTGCCAGCAGCTCAAGAGGGCCAGAAGGCAACTATGGCTACACCTTC; CDR3 protein: CASSSRGPEGNYGYTF; clone size: NA; J gene: TRBJ1-2; D gene: NA; V gene: TRBV7-8
CDR3 DNA: TGTGCCAGCAGCGTAGGGGGACTAGCGGGACAAGAGACCCAGTACTTC; CDR3 protein: CASSVGGLAGQETQYF; clone size: NA; J gene: TRBJ2-5; D gene: TRBD2; V gene: TRBV9
CDR3 DNA: TGCGCCAGCAGTTCAAGGGGGTATTATGAAAAACTGTTTTTT; CDR3 protein: CASSSRGYYEKLFF; clone size: NA; J gene: TRBJ1-4; D gene: NA; V gene: TRBV5-1
CDR3 DNA: TGTGCCATCAGTGTGGACAGTCAAGAGACCCAGTACTTC; CDR3 protein: CAISVDSQETQYF; clone size: once; J gene: TRBJ2-5; D gene: NA; V gene: TRBV10-3
CDR3 DNA: TGTGCCAGCAGTTTAGATAGGGGGCAGCCCCAGCATTTT; CDR3 protein: CASSLDRGQPQHF; clone size: few; J gene: TRBJ1-5; D gene: NA; V gene: TRBV28